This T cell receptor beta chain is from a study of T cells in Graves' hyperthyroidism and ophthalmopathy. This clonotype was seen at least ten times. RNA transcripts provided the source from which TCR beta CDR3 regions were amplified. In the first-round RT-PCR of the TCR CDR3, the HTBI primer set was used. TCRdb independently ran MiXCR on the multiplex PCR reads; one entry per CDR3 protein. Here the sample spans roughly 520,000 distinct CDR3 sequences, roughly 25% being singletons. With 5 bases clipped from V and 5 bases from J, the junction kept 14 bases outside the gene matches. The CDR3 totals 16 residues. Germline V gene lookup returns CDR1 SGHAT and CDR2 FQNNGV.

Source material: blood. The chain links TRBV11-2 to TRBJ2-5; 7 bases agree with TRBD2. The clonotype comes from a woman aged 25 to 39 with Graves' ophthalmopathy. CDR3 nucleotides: TGTGCCAGCAGCGCCGGCGTCCAAGCGGGGTTGGAGACCCAGTACTTC. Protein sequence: CASSAGVQAGLETQYF.